These 3 T cell receptor beta chains share one sample of origin, sequenced in a study of T cell responses to AZD1222 COVID-19 vaccine. The protocol was immunoSEQ multiplex PCR, while the TCRdb copy is restricted to in-frame clones and leaves out a portion. The sample contains approximately 190,000 clones, roughly 92% of which appear only once. Sequenced here: peripheral blood, sampled 28 days after the second AZD1222 dose. Receptors originate from an adult who received the AZD1222 COVID-19 vaccine.

This chain joins TRBV11-2 and TRBJ1-4, with TRBD1 matching 7 bases. The J segment lost 9 bases and the V segment lost 1 base, leaving 14 bases of the junction unmatched. In germline, CDR1 is SGHAT, CDR2 FQNNGV. The CDR3 is 17 amino acids. The CDR3 loop reads CASSLVESGGARKKLFF. The CDR3 coding sequence is TGTGCCAGCAGCTTAGTGGAATCAGGGGGGGCTCGGAAAAAACTGTTTTTT.

This chain joins TRBV4-1 and TRBJ2-3, with D tentatively TRBD1 or TRBD2 (6 bases each). Trimming took 5 bases from V and 1 from J, leaving 10 bases between them. Germline V gene sequence: CDR1 MGHRA, CDR2 YSYEKL. This CDR3 contains 14 residues. The CDR3 protein is CASSYGGGTDTQYF. CDR3 nucleotide sequence: TGCGCCAGCAGCTACGGGGGCGGCACAGATACGCAGTATTTT.

This chain joins TRBV20-1 and TRBJ2-7; D tentatively reads TRBD1 or TRBD2 (6 bases each). The CDR3 runs 11 residues. Germline V gene sequence: CDR1 DFQATT, CDR2 SNEGSKA (reference sequence). The ends were cut back, 4 bases at V and 6 bases at J, with 10 bases in the middle. The CDR3 region has the DNA TGCAGTGCTATAGGGGGGACCGAGCAGTACTTC. This sequence encodes CSAIGGTEQYF.